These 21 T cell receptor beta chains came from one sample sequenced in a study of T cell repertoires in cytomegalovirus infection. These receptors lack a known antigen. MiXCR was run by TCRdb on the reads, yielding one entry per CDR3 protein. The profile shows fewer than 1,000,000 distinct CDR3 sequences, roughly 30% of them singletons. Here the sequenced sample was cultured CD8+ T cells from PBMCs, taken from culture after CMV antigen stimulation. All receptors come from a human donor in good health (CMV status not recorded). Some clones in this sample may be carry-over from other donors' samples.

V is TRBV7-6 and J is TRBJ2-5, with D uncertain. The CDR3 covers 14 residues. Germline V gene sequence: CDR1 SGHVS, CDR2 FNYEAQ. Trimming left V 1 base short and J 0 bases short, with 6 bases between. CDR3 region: CASSLEENQETQYF. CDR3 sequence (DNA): TGTGCCAGCAGCTTAGAGGAGAACCAAGAGACCCAGTACTTC.

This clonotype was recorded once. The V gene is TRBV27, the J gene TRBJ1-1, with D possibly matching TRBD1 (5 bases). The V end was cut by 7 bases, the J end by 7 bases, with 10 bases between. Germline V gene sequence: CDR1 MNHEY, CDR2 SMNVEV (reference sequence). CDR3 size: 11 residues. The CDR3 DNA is TGTGCCAGCAACTCGGGGGTTGAAGCTTTCTTT. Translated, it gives CASNSGVEAFF.

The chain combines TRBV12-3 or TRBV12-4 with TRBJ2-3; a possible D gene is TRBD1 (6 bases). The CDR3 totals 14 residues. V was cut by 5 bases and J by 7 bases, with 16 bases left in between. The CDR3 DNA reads TGTGCCAGCAGTCCTCCCCGGGGACAAAATACGCAGTATTTT. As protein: CASSPPRGQNTQYF.

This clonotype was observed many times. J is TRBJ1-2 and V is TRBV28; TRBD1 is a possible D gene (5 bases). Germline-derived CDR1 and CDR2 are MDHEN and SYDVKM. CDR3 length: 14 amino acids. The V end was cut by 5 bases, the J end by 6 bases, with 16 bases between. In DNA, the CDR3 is TGTGCCAGCAGTCCCCCGGGACGGAAAGATGGCTACACCTTC. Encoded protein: CASSPPGRKDGYTF.

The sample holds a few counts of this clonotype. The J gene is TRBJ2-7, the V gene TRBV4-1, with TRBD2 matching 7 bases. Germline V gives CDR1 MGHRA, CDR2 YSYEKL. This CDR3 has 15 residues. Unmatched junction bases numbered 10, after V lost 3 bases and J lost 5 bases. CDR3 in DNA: TGCGCCAGCAGCCAGGGAGGGCGGCCGGGGGACGAGCAGTACGTC. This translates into CASSQGGRPGDEQYV.

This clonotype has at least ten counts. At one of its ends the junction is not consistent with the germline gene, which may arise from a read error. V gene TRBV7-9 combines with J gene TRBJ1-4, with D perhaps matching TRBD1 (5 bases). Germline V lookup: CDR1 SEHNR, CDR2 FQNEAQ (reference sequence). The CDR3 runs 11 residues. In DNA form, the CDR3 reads TGTGCCAGCAGCTTGGGGGACCTTCGGGTTTTT. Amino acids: CASSLGDLRVF.

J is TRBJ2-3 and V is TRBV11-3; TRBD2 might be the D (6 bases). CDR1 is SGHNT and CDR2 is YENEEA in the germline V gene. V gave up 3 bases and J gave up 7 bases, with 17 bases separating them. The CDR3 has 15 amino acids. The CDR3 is CASSLGRMGGNTQYF. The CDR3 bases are TGTGCCAGCAGCTTGGGGCGGATGGGGGGAAATACGCAGTATTTT.

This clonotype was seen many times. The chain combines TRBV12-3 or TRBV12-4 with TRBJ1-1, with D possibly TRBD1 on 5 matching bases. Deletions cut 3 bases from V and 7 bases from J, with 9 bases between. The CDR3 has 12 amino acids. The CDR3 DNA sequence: TGTGCCAGCAGTTTCCAGGGTTTTGAAGCTTTCTTT. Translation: CASSFQGFEAFF.

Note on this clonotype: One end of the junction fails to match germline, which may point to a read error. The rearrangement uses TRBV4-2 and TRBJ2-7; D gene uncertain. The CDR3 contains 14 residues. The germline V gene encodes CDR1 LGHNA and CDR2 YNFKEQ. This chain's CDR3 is CANSQEVGNYEQYF. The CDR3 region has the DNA TGTGCCAACAGCCAAGAGGTGGGAAACTACGAGCAGTACTTC.

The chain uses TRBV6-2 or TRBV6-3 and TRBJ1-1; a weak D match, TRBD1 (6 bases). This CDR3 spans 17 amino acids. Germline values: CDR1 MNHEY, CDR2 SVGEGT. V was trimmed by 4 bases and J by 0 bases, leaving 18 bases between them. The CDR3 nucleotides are TGTGCCAGCAGTTGGACAGTTATTTCTGCCATGAACACTGAAGCTTTCTTT. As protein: CASSWTVISAMNTEAFF.

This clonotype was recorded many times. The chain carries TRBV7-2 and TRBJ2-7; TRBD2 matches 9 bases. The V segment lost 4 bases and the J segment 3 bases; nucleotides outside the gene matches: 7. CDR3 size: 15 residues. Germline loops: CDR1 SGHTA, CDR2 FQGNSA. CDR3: CASSSIAGAYYEQYF. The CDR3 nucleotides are TGTGCCAGCAGCTCCATAGCGGGGGCCTACTACGAGCAGTACTTC. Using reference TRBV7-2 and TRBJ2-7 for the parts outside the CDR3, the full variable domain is GAGVSQSPSNKVTEKGKDVELRCDPISGHTALYWYRQSLGQGLEFLIYFQGNSAPDKSGLPSDRFSAERTGGSVSTLTIQRTQQEDSAVYLCASSSIAGAYYEQYFGPGTRLTVT.

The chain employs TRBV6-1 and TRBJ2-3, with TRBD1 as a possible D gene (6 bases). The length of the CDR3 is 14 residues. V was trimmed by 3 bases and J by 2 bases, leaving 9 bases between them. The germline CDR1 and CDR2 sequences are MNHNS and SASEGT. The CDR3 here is CASSEWTDTDTQYF. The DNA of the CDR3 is TGTGCCAGCAGTGAGTGGACAGACACAGATACGCAGTATTTT.

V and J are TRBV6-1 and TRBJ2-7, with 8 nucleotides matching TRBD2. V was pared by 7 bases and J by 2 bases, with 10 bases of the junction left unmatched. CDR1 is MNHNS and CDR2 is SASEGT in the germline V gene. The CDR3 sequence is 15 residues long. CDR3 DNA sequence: TGTGCCAGCAACCGGGGGGGGACGGCCGCCTACGAGCAGTACTTC. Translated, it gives CASNRGGTAAYEQYF.

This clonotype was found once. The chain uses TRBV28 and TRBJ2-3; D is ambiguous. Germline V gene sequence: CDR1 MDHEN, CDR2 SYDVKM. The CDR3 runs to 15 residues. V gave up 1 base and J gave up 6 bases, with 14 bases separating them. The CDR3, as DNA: TGTGCCAGCAGTTTATTCTCCACCCTATCGGATACGCAGTATTTT. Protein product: CASSLFSTLSDTQYF.

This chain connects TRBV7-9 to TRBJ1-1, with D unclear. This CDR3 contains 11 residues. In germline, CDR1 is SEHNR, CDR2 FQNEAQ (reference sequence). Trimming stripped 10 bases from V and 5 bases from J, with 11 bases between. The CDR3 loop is CATTEATEAFF. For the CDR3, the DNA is TGTGCCACCACAGAGGCTACTGAAGCTTTCTTT.

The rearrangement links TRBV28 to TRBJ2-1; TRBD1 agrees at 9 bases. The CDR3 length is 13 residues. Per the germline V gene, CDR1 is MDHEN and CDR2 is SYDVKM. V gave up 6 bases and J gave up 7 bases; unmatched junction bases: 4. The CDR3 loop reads CASRPGTGNEQFF. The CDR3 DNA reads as TGTGCCAGCAGGCCCGGGACAGGGAATGAGCAGTTCTTC. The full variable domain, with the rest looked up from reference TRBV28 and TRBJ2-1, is DVKVTQSSRYLVKRTGEKVFLECVQDMDHENMFWYRQDPGLGLRLIYFSYDVKMKEKGDIPEGYSVSREKKERFSLILESASTNQTSMYLCASRPGTGNEQFFGPGTRLTVL.

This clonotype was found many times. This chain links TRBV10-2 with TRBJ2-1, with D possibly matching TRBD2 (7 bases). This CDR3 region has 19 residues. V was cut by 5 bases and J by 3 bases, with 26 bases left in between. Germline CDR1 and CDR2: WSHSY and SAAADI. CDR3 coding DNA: TGCGCCAGCAGTCGGACACCGGGGGCGGGGGCTGGTAACTACAATGAGCAGTTCTTC. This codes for CASSRTPGAGAGNYNEQFF.

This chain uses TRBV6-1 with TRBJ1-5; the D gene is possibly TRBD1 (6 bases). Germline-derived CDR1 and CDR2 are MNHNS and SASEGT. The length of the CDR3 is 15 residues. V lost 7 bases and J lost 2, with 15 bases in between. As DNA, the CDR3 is TGTGCCAGCATGCGGGGGCGGTCTGGCAATCAGCCCCAGCATTTT. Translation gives CASMRGRSGNQPQHF.

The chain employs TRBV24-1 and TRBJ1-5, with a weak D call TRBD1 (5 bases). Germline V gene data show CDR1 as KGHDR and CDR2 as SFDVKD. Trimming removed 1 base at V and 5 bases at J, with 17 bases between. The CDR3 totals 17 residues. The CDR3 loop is CATSDLGSGTDYQPQHF. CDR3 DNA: TGTGCCACCAGTGATTTAGGTAGCGGGACCGACTATCAGCCCCAGCATTTT.

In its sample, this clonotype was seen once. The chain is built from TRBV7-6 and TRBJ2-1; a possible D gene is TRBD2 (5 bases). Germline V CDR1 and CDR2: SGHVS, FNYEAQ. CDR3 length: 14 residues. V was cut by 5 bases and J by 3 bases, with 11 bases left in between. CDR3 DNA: TGTGCCAGCAGCGACGGGGTCTTCTACAATGAGCAGTTCTTC. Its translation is CASSDGVFYNEQFF.

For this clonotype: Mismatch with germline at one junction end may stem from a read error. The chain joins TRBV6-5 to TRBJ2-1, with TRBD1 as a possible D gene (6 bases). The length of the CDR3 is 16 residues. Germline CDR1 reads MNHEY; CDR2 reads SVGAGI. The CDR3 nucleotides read TGTGCTAGCAGTTACGGTGGACAGTGGACACCCAATGAGCAGTTCTTC. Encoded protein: CASSYGGQWTPNEQFF.